This record covers a single T cell receptor beta chain. What this receptor recognizes is not known. No base-level quality is on record; no much larger clone is a single base apart. This specimen comes from a study of cytomegalovirus exposure and HLA in healthy donors (dated by TCRdb to about 2017). A note on the overall study: An earlier analysis of approximately 590 of the donors reported approximately 270 Gb of sequence data and some 100 million unique TCR beta sequences from 190 million or so T cells. High-throughput TCR immunosequencing, statistical association of individual TCRs with disease status, and machine learning were combined to predict cytomegalovirus infection status. HLA typing included class I and class II loci at four-digit resolution. Among some 410 genotyped donors of the cohort, an average of approximately 240,000 unique TCR beta nucleotide sequences was sequenced per donor, of which roughly 17% were non-productive. The number of donors typed differed by locus, with about 629-630 for A, B, C, DRB1 and DQB1, about 500 for DQA1, 606 for DPA1, and 472 for DPB1. Rather than using new phenotypic data, the later analysis identified candidate immune exposures from TCR beta sequences and from how often those sequences occurred across donors. In addition to the first cohort of roughly 670 subjects, a separate validation cohort of 130 or so different subjects was used. The study aimed to test whether signatures of past pathogen exposure could be identified by cataloging public T cell receptors. The genetic ancestry cluster associated with self-reported Caucasian donors included around 76% of the roughly 390 genotyped donors. In an earlier analysis of 550 to 700 of the donors, high-throughput TCR beta sequencing was used to judge whether each TCR beta V gene segment behaved as functional or pseudogenic. The T cell repertoires of about 700 subjects were profiled by immunosequencing and related to cytomegalovirus serostatus. An early release covering about 600 HLA-typed donors comprised about 300 gigabases of sequencing data and around 85 million unique TCR sequences. Alongside the repertoire data, information on donor age, sex, ethnicity and CMV serostatus was compiled. Every discovery cohort repertoire had been produced on one sequencing platform. A later genetic analysis used genome-wide SNP genotypes for about three fifths of the roughly 700 donors, treating that subset as a discovery cohort. A few DR-DQ haplotypes were handled as single units for association and clustering because linkage in the cohort was strong. In a later analysis, previously published TCR beta repertoires from several hundred donors were re-analyzed and high-resolution HLA genotyping was added so that TCR occurrence patterns could be studied.

Libraries were prepared through the immunoSEQ multiplex PCR assay. For the multiplex PCR, a mixture combining 60 forward primers for TCR Vbeta segments and 13 reverse primers for TCR Jbeta segments was used. Amplification of the CDR3 region of rearranged TCR beta genes was performed with a multiplex PCR assay on genomic DNA. On the Illumina HiSeq System, the amplified TCR beta libraries were sequenced as 87-base-pair reads. In the source study's methods: Across the 600 to 700 repertoires, a later analysis counted approximately 75 million unique TCR beta chains, roughly 11 million of which were shared by at least two donors. To remove PCR and sequencing errors, raw reads were error-corrected and collapsed into unique sequences using a nearest-neighbor algorithm that merged closely related sequences. V, D and J gene segments were assigned by aligning CDR3 sequences to IMGT reference sequences. For a sequence to be retained, a match of at least six nucleotides was required to both a V gene segment and a J gene segment. Rearrangements were called productive when the CDR3 lacked stop codons and stayed in frame with V and J; all others were non-productive. Following IMGT convention, CDR3 was defined as the stretch from the second conserved V-encoded cysteine to the conserved J-encoded phenylalanine. The earlier analysis of approximately 590 of the donors excluded any sequence lacking an unambiguous match to a single V gene segment. In an earlier analysis of about 590 of the donors, a V segment was called functional when productive rearrangements were above 56.7%, and segregating when the standard deviation between donors exceeded 5%. A statistical classification framework was built for diagnosing cytomegalovirus status from the catalog of TCR beta chain sequences. In a later analysis, V and J genes were assigned by comparing TCR nucleotide sequences against IMGT/GENE-DB human TR gene sequences. A later analysis assigned CDR3 sequences and most-parsimonious VDJ recombination scenarios with the TCRdist pipeline. In a later analysis, every TCR beta chain was defined by the combination of its CDR3 amino acid sequence and its V-gene family, and reads without a unique V-gene family were dropped. A later analysis removed several hundred highly shared, low-generation-probability nucleotide sequences to deal with suspected cross-contamination and a sequencing artifact. A later analysis calculated a clonal expansion index for each public chain from normalized within-repertoire ranks of inferred template counts. A later analysis computed generation probabilities with a VDJ recombination model fitted to out-of-frame rearrangements, and checked the results against IGoR. Hypergeometric tests were used in a later analysis to score TCR-TCR, TCR-HLA and TCR-CMV co-occurrence, with a repertoire-size bias correction applied to the TCR pairs. To estimate false discovery rates, a later analysis permuted the HLA or CMV assignments 20 times. In a later analysis, co-occurring TCRs were grouped with DBSCAN, and TCRdist sequence similarity was added when clustering was performed within HLA-allele-positive subsets. Repertoires with fewer than 30,000 or more than 120,000 public chains, plus five repertoires with anomalous nucleotide sharing, were excluded from co-occurrence clustering. TCRdb's version of the immuneACCESS table is confined to in-frame rearrangements and falls short of the full clone set. An unresolved V gene accounts for under half of the shortfall where checked; the remainder is of unknown origin. That table furnishes V, J and clone size, whereas the DNA furnished D and trimming. The sample contains about 97,000 clones, 75% to 90% of them found a single time. The biggest ten clones account for 3% to 4% of the sample.

CDR1 MDHEN and CDR2 SYDVKM are derived from the germline V gene. Trimming costs V 6 bases and J 2 bases, and their ends lie 10 bases apart. Counted from cysteine to phenylalanine, this CDR3 has 13 amino acids. Of all the DNA, just the CDR3 is kept, 39 bases in frame from base 1. The cohort was made up of 500 to 850 healthy bone marrow donors. At the time of sampling, all cohort members were nominally healthy, though unrecorded immune exposures were likely present. The donor tested CMV seronegative and was one of the 352 seronegative cohort members. A peripheral blood sample was collected from each donor, and TCR beta sequencing was performed on peripheral blood mononuclear cells. The Qiagen DNeasy Blood Extraction Kit was used to extract genomic DNA from the blood cell samples. What the work shows at the level of the full study, not this receptor alone: CMV serostatus was the only immune exposure information available for the cohort. A total of 164 TCR beta chains were listed by the study as associated with cytomegalovirus. According to a later analysis, most CMV-associated TCR beta chains appeared to be HLA-restricted, and the HLA associations seemed to be driven largely by CMV exposure. Three of the identified cytomegalovirus-associated TCR beta chains were confirmed in vitro to be specific for cytomegalovirus antigens. HLA typing was unavailable for some donors at each locus, so association tests used only the typed subset. Assigning TCR associations to individual alleles was difficult when HLA alleles, especially DR and DQ, strongly co-occurred. In a later analysis, several top co-occurrence clusters were reported to appear linked to parvovirus B19, influenza, CMV and Epstein-Barr virus. Cytomegalovirus status was reported to be diagnosed by the classifier with high specificity and sensitivity in both the original and validation cohorts. Sequencing depth was assumed to be roughly uniform across donors in the presence/absence analyses, though that assumption may not hold. The earlier analysis of a few hundred of the donors excluded around 17 rarely observed V segments, including chromosome 9 orphons, because counts were too low. A later genetic analysis reported fewer N-insertions in productive TCRs among donors in an Asian-associated ancestry cluster than the roughly 640-donor mean. A further reported finding was that TCR beta sequences accurately predicted the HLA-A and HLA-B alleles for most subjects in the first cohort. The cohort was sequenced for TCR beta chains only, and without alpha or paired-chain data the features that could be detected were limited. V-gene and J-gene trimming of TCR beta chains was associated with a missense DCLRE1C variant in a later genetic analysis, and the association was replicated in an independent cohort. According to a later analysis, TCR association rates differed among HLA loci, with DRB1 alleles showing the most associated TCRs and HLA-C alleles showing the fewest. Broadly in line with IMGT annotations, most TCR beta V segments showed up in productive rearrangements about 87% or about 30% of the time in an earlier analysis of some 590 of the donors. Most TCR sequences were seen in very few donors, while some public TCRs were found in many individuals. According to the authors, the approach could potentially be generalized to other disease states and immunological phenotypes. The sequencing pipeline was judged likely to have produced a cluster of highly shared sequence variants as a technical artifact. Linkage disequilibrium might explain the correlated functional status among segregating V segments, but an unknown experimental factor could not be ruled out. In a later analysis, 15,000 to 20,000 TCR beta sequences were associated with specific HLA alleles at a false discovery rate of 0.05. The 87-base-pair reads could not distinguish some IMGT-functional V segments, including TRBV6-2 and TRBV6-3, so those segments were excluded. In a later analysis, HLA-associated TCR beta chains were found to be more clonally expanded and to have lower generation probabilities than equally common non-associated chains.

The V and J genes are TRBV28 and TRBJ1-1; D gene: possibly TRBD1, on 5 matching bases. The receptor was derived from a man aged 25 to 45 in good health and CMV-seronegative. The specimen was PBMCs. The CDR3 is CASRGRSNTEAFF. Here is the DNA: TGTGCCAGCAGGGGGCGAAGTAACACTGAAGCTTTCTTT. With the rest looked up from the reference TRBV28 and TRBJ1-1 genes rather than sequenced, the full variable domain is DVKVTQSSRYLVKRTGEKVFLECVQDMDHENMFWYRQDPGLGLRLIYFSYDVKMKEKGDIPEGYSVSREKKERFSLILESASTNQTSMYLCASRGRSNTEAFFGQGTRLTVV.